The rows below give T cell receptor beta chains drawn from one sample of a study of T cell repertoires in cytomegalovirus infection. TCRdb re-called the reads with MiXCR, one entry per CDR3 protein. The sample has 150,000 to 200,000 distinct CDR3 sequences, 15% to 20% seen once; the top ten hold around 3.1%. The specimen was PBMCs. These receptors came from a human donor in good health (CMV status not recorded). Some clones in this sample may be carry-over from other donors' samples. Both conserved end residues are part of each CDR3. The D gene is left open where the match is weak. The size entry is marked missing in some rows and otherwise reads once, few, many or a size class.

v_gene	abundance	j_gene	d_gene	CDR3aa	CDR3nt
TRBV7-2	many	TRBJ2-3	.	CASSLRPRTDTQYF	TGTGCCAGCAGCTTACGACCAAGGACAGATACGCAGTATTTT
TRBV19	many	TRBJ1-6	.	CASTRGGEDSPLHF	TGTGCCAGTACCCGGGGCGGGGAGGATTCACCCCTCCACTTT
TRBV7-2	many	TRBJ2-1	.	CASSLMGASEQFF	TGTGCCAGCAGCTTGATGGGAGCCTCCGAGCAGTTCTTC
TRBV6-5	few	TRBJ2-6	.	CASSYYSGANVLTF	TGTGCCAGCAGTTACTACTCTGGGGCCAACGTCCTGACTTTC
TRBV7-2	many	TRBJ2-5	TRBD1	CASTLDRGWVEQETQYF	TGTGCCAGCACCCTGGACAGGGGCTGGGTCGAACAAGAGACCCAGTACTTC
TRBV19	.	TRBJ1-5	TRBD1	CASSMEGASNQPQHF	TGTGCCAGTAGTATGGAGGGGGCTAGCAATCAGCCCCAGCATTTT
TRBV7-6	few	TRBJ2-1	TRBD2	CASTGLDPYNEQFF	TGTGCCAGCACAGGACTAGATCCCTACAATGAGCAGTTCTTC
TRBV20-1	.	TRBJ2-3	TRBD1	CSAYRGQGSTDTQYF	TGCAGTGCGTATCGGGGACAGGGAAGCACAGATACGCAGTATTTT
TRBV7-2	.	TRBJ2-3	.	CASSVPTSTDTQYF	TGTGCCAGCAGCGTTCCGACTAGCACAGATACGCAGTATTTT
TRBV7-2	many	TRBJ1-1	.	CASSPFGGGPEAFF	TGTGCCAGCAGCCCGTTCGGGGGGGGCCCTGAAGCTTTCTTT
TRBV7-2	many	TRBJ2-6	TRBD1	CASSPLGQGGYGANVLTF	TGTGCCAGCAGCCCGCTGGGACAGGGAGGATATGGGGCCAACGTCCTGACTTTC
TRBV28	.	TRBJ2-7	.	CASSRTPLYEQYF	TGTGCCAGCAGCCGAACGCCCCTCTACGAGCAGTACTTC
TRBV6-1	many	TRBJ2-1	TRBD1	CASSAITTGTGIGNEQFF	TGTGCCAGCAGTGCCATTACAACCGGGACAGGGATCGGGAATGAGCAGTTCTTC
TRBV23-1	few	TRBJ1-5	TRBD1	CASSPPGGRDQPQHF	TGCGCCAGCAGTCCACCAGGGGGCAGGGATCAGCCCCAGCATTTT
TRBV4-2	few	TRBJ2-7	TRBD1	CASSQAPGQGNEQYF	TGTGCCAGCAGCCAAGCCCCCGGACAGGGAAACGAGCAGTACTTC
TRBV28	many	TRBJ2-1	.	CASSANGVPGQFF	TGTGCCAGCAGTGCAAACGGGGTCCCAGGGCAGTTCTTC
TRBV7-2	many	TRBJ1-2	TRBD1	CASSRGQVALGYTF	TGTGCCAGCAGCCGCGGACAGGTGGCCCTGGGCTACACCTTC
TRBV15	.	TRBJ2-7	.	CATSRGAGGAYEQYF	TGTGCCACCAGCAGAGGGGCGGGCGGTGCCTACGAGCAGTACTTC
TRBV6-2/TRBV6-3	.	TRBJ2-7	.	CASSYSSSATLLEQYF	TGTGCCAGCAGTTACTCGAGTAGCGCGACCCTCCTGGAGCAGTACTTC
TRBV7-8	many	TRBJ2-5	TRBD2	CASSFYPLAGGPNEETQYF	TGTGCCAGCAGCTTTTATCCCCTAGCGGGGGGGCCGAACGAAGAGACCCAGTACTTC
TRBV6-5	many	TRBJ2-7	TRBD1	CASSYSGTGSYEQYF	TGTGCCAGCAGTTACTCCGGGACAGGATCCTACGAGCAGTACTTC
TRBV5-4	many	TRBJ2-7	.	CASSFDSYEQYF	TGTGCCAGCAGCTTCGACAGCTACGAGCAGTACTTC
TRBV7-2	many	TRBJ2-2	.	CASSPPTRDSGELFF	TGTGCCAGCAGCCCCCCTACTCGGGATTCCGGGGAGCTGTTTTTT
TRBV7-2	medium-sized	TRBJ1-5	.	CASSLGGAGSSNQPQHF	TGTGCCAGCAGCTTAGGGGGGGCGGGGTCTAGCAATCAGCCCCAGCATTTT
TRBV11-1	many	TRBJ2-6	.	CASSGDSGANVLTF	TGTGCCAGCAGCGGTGACTCTGGGGCCAACGTCCTGACTTTC
TRBV9	.	TRBJ2-5	TRBD2	CASSGDYETQYF	TGTGCCAGCAGCGGGGACTACGAGACCCAGTACTTC
TRBV5-1	.	TRBJ2-2	TRBD1	CASSLAPQGAWSTGELFF	TGCGCCAGCAGCTTGGCCCCACAGGGGGCATGGAGCACCGGGGAGCTGTTTTTT
TRBV6-5	few	TRBJ2-7	TRBD1	CASSYRGSSYEQYF	TGTGCCAGCAGCTACAGGGGAAGCTCCTACGAGCAGTACTTC
TRBV28	.	TRBJ1-5	.	CASRLTLTGQPQHF	TGTGCCAGCAGGCTCACCCTCACCGGGCAGCCCCAGCATTTT
TRBV20-1	.	TRBJ1-5	TRBD1	CSARALDRVGQPQHF	TGCAGTGCTAGAGCCCTAGACAGGGTAGGACAGCCCCAGCATTTT
TRBV19	.	TRBJ2-7	TRBD1	CASKPTGARGEQYF	TGTGCCAGTAAACCGACAGGGGCCCGGGGAGAGCAGTACTTC
TRBV29-1	.	TRBJ1-5	.	CSVAGVNQPQHF	TGCAGCGTTGCCGGAGTCAATCAGCCCCAGCATTTT
TRBV7-3	many	TRBJ1-5	.	CASSLTVNQPQHF	TGTGCCAGCAGCTTAACCGTTAATCAGCCCCAGCATTTT
TRBV6-8	.	TRBJ2-5	.	CASSYGAFNRQETQYF	TGTGCCAGCAGTTACGGGGCTTTTAACCGCCAAGAGACCCAGTACTTC
TRBV5-1	.	TRBJ2-3	TRBD2	CASSLGLAGDTDTQYF	TGCGCCAGCAGCTTGGGACTAGCGGGGGACACAGATACGCAGTATTTT
TRBV2	many	TRBJ2-1	TRBD1	CASTGDRGSYNEQFF	TGTGCCAGTACTGGGGACAGGGGTTCCTACAATGAGCAGTTCTTC
TRBV27	few	TRBJ2-1	TRBD2	CASSFSAGSGGRNEQFF	TGTGCCAGCAGTTTCTCGGCGGGTAGCGGGGGGAGGAATGAGCAGTTCTTC
TRBV19	few	TRBJ2-1	TRBD1	CASSDRPAPSYNEQFF	TGTGCCAGTTCGGACAGGCCCGCACCTTCCTACAATGAGCAGTTCTTC
TRBV6-1	few	TRBJ2-7	.	CASRTTYEQYF	TGTGCCAGCCGGACCACGTACGAGCAGTACTTC
TRBV11-3	.	TRBJ2-2	.	CASSLEYTGELFF	TGTGCCAGCAGCTTAGAATACACCGGGGAGCTGTTTTTT
TRBV7-2	many	TRBJ1-3	.	CASSLDWDIFGNTIYF	TGTGCCAGCAGCCTAGACTGGGACATCTTCGGAAACACCATATATTTT
TRBV7-9	.	TRBJ2-1	.	CASSRGYSYNEQFF	TGTGCCAGCAGCCGGGGCTACTCCTACAATGAGCAGTTCTTC
TRBV7-3	.	TRBJ2-1	.	CASSPGTYYNEQFF	TGTGCCAGCAGTCCGGGAACGTATTACAATGAGCAGTTCTTC
TRBV2	.	TRBJ2-2	.	CASSEVRGDTGELFF	TGTGCCAGCAGTGAAGTCAGGGGAGACACCGGGGAGCTGTTTTTT
TRBV11-3	few	TRBJ2-2	TRBD1	CASSTGQEGTTGELFF	TGTGCCAGCAGCACGGGACAGGAGGGCACCACCGGGGAGCTGTTTTTT
TRBV7-8	.	TRBJ2-7	TRBD2	CASQKREGLYEQYF	TGTGCCAGCCAAAAGCGGGAGGGCCTGTACGAGCAGTACTTC
TRBV28	.	TRBJ2-1	.	CASSLHGTLSRQFF	TGTGCCAGCAGTTTACACGGGACACTCTCCAGGCAGTTCTTC
TRBV9	.	TRBJ2-5	.	CASSASAVQETQYF	TGTGCCAGCAGCGCCTCGGCGGTGCAAGAGACCCAGTACTTC
TRBV28	few	TRBJ2-7	TRBD2	CASRPSGSMYEQYF	TGTGCCAGCCGGCCAAGCGGGAGTATGTACGAGCAGTACTTC
TRBV11-3	.	TRBJ2-2	.	CASSRRAVAANTGELFF	TGTGCCAGCAGCCGACGGGCGGTCGCCGCGAACACCGGGGAGCTGTTTTTT
TRBV7-6	.	TRBJ1-1	.	CASSLKAGTGEAFF	TGTGCCAGCAGCTTGAAGGCTGGAACAGGTGAAGCTTTCTTT
TRBV7-9	.	TRBJ2-5	TRBD1	CASSLILDTGVETQYF	TGTGCCAGCAGCTTAATCCTGGATACAGGGGTCGAGACCCAGTACTTC
TRBV15	few	TRBJ1-2	.	CATSRGRDYGYTF	TGTGCCACCAGCAGGGGAAGGGACTATGGCTACACCTTC
TRBV5-6	few	TRBJ1-5	.	CASSYTGLNQPQHF	TGTGCCAGCAGCTATACAGGGCTCAATCAGCCCCAGCATTTT
TRBV7-2	many	TRBJ2-3	TRBD2	CASSLSAAGGGTDTQYF	TGTGCCAGCAGCTTATCCGCAGCGGGGGGGGGCACAGATACGCAGTATTTT
TRBV7-9	few	TRBJ2-7	TRBD2	CASSSSGGPGEQYF	TGTGCCAGCAGTTCGAGCGGGGGGCCTGGCGAGCAGTACTTC
TRBV4-1	.	TRBJ2-1	TRBD2	CASSHPGLAGGPRYNEQFF	TGCGCCAGCAGCCATCCGGGACTAGCGGGAGGGCCCCGTTATAATGAGCAGTTCTTC